This T cell receptor beta chain was sequenced during a study of PD-1 blockade in classical Hodgkin lymphoma. Trimming left V 1 base short and J 0 bases short, with 10 bases between. Germline assignment: CDR1 GTSNPN and CDR2 SVGIG (reference sequence). This CDR3 is 15 amino acids long. The time point here: cycle 4 day 1 (C4D1), after 6 weeks of nivolumab. Each patient relapsed following autologous stem cell transplantation, and prior brentuximab vedotin exposure differed. TCRdb's table, derived via immunoSEQ multiplex PCR, lists solely in-frame clones and lacks some. The sample lists tens of thousands of clones, approximately 80% seen once, with approximately 23% in the top ten.

This specimen was peripheral blood mononuclear cells (PBMCs), taken before the fourth cycle of nivolumab. This clonotype originated in a human donor with classical Hodgkin lymphoma. The chain recombines TRBV30 with TRBJ1-3; the D is unclear. CDR3 sequence: CAWSADLFSGNTIYF. The CDR3 nucleotides read TGTGCCTGGAGTGCGGACCTGTTCTCTGGAAACACCATATATTTT.